The 17 T cell receptor beta chains in this list originate from one sample, sequenced in a study of OX40 agonist ivuxolimab in advanced cancers. Profiling relied on immunoSEQ multiplex PCR, and the TCRdb table lists in-frame clones only, not all of them. This sample carries fewer than 50,000 clones, around 92% of them seen once, and the ten largest clones take nearly 9.5%. The sequencing used CD4+ or CD8+ T cells sorted from blood, collected in a trial of the OX40 agonist ivuxolimab. These receptor sequences come from an adult with an advanced solid tumor such as melanoma, head and neck, liver or kidney cancer.

This chain links TRBV5-4 with TRBJ2-3; 9 nucleotides align to TRBD2. The CDR3 runs 16 residues. V was pared by 4 bases and J by 4 bases, with 10 bases of the junction left unmatched. Germline V gene sequence: CDR1 SGHNT, CDR2 YYREEE (reference sequence). CDR3 in amino acids: CASSPGAGGRADTQYF. In DNA, the CDR3 is TGTGCCAGCAGCCCGGGGGCGGGAGGGCGGGCAGATACGCAGTATTTT.

The chain employs TRBV7-9 and TRBJ2-5; no firm D call. In germline, CDR1 is SEHNR, CDR2 FQNEAQ (reference sequence). Trimming removed 1 base at V and 5 bases at J, with 8 bases between. CDR3 size: 13 residues. The CDR3 region is CASSLGFRETQYF. As DNA, the CDR3 is TGTGCCAGCAGCTTAGGGTTTCGGGAGACCCAGTACTTC.

This sequence joins TRBV4-2 and TRBJ1-1; 7 bases fit TRBD1. V lost 4 bases and J lost 0; bases outside the gene matches: 11. CDR3 length: 17 residues. CDR1 is LGHNA and CDR2 is YNFKEQ in the germline V gene. This chain's CDR3 is CASSPKGGPGLNTEAFF. The CDR3 DNA follows: TGTGCCAGCAGCCCGAAAGGGGGCCCGGGGTTGAACACTGAAGCTTTCTTT.

In its sample, this clone was seen once. The chain uses TRBV13 and TRBJ2-3, with TRBD2 identical over 11 bases. The CDR3 extends over 16 amino acids. V shed 8 bases and J 5 bases; nucleotides not matched to a gene: 12. Germline V gene lookup returns CDR1 PRHDT and CDR2 FYEKMQ (reference sequence). The CDR3 DNA sequence: TGTGCCAGCTTTGGGACTAGCGGTCCCAAGGTAGATACGCAGTATTTT. It is translated as CASFGTSGPKVDTQYF.

The rearrangement links TRBV18 to TRBJ2-3; unclear D gene. V gave up 3 bases and J gave up 0 bases, with 4 bases separating them. The germline gives CDR1 KGHSH, CDR2 LQKENI. The CDR3 extends over 13 amino acids. In DNA form, the CDR3 reads TGTGCCAGCTCACCCCTGAGCACAGATACGCAGTATTTT. This translates into CASSPLSTDTQYF. Full variable domain (missing parts from reference TRBV18 and TRBJ2-3): NAGVMQNPRHLVRRRGQEARLRCSPMKGHSHVYWYRQLPEEGLKFMVYLQKENIIDESGMPKERFSAEFPKEGPSILRIQQVVRGDSAAYFCASSPLSTDTQYFGPGTRLTVL.

The V call is TRBV7-8, the J call TRBJ1-1, with TRBD1 as a possible D gene (5 bases). This CDR3 is 15 amino acids long. V was cut by 2 bases and J by 1 base, with 11 bases left in between. Germline CDR1 is SGHVS and CDR2 is FQNEAQ. In DNA, the CDR3 is TGTGCCAGCAGCTTATGGGGACGCTCGAACACTGAAGCTTTCTTT. Translating it yields CASSLWGRSNTEAFF.

The V call is TRBV7-9, the J call TRBJ2-1; D not certain. The germline V gene has CDR1 SEHNR and CDR2 FQNEAQ (reference sequence). This CDR3 has 11 amino acids. Trimming left V 5 bases short and J 6 bases short, with 5 bases between. CDR3 loop: CASSDSNEQFF. The CDR3 DNA follows: TGTGCCAGCAGCGACTCCAATGAGCAGTTCTTC.

The rearrangement uses TRBV5-6 and TRBJ2-5; D is ambiguous. The CDR3 is 12 residues long. Germline V lookup: CDR1 SGHDT, CDR2 YYEEEE. The germline V and J ends were trimmed by 4 bases and 5 bases, with 9 bases remaining between them. CDR3 protein: CASSLVSETQYF. The CDR3 DNA follows: TGTGCCAGCAGCCTGGTCTCGGAGACCCAGTACTTC. The whole variable domain, filled in from reference TRBV5-6 and TRBJ2-5, reads DAGVTQSPTHLIKTRGQQVTLRCSPKSGHDTVSWYQQALGQGPQFIFQYYEEEERQRGNFPDRFSGHQFPNYSSELNVNALLLGDSALYLCASSLVSETQYFGPGTRLLVL.

Here the CDR3 reads CASSQDTSGTYNEQFF. Written as DNA, the CDR3 is TGCGCCAGCAGCCAAGATACTAGCGGGACATACAATGAGCAGTTCTTC. The chain recombines TRBV4-1 with TRBJ2-1; 10 nucleotides line up with TRBD2. Germline V gives CDR1 MGHRA, CDR2 YSYEKL. The CDR3 contains 16 residues. V shed 0 bases and J 4 bases; nucleotides not matched to a gene: 3.

The rearrangement links TRBV9 to TRBJ1-3; 7 bases line up with TRBD1. V was clipped by 4 bases and J by 2 bases; unmatched bases: 9. The CDR3 is 16 residues long. Germline V gene sequence: CDR1 SGDLS, CDR2 YYNGEE. As DNA, the CDR3 is TGTGCCAGCAGCCTCCCAGGACAGGAGGCTGGAAACACCATATATTTT. It translates to CASSLPGQEAGNTIYF.

The chain has TRBV29-1 and TRBJ2-7; weak D call: TRBD2 (7 bases). Germline CDR1 SQVTM, CDR2 ANQGSEA. The CDR3 consists of 11 residues. The CDR3 spells CSGGDTYEQYV. The CDR3 nucleotides are TGCAGTGGGGGGGACACTTACGAGCAGTACGTC.

The V and J genes are TRBV9 and TRBJ2-5, with TRBD1 matching over 11 bases. The CDR3 extends over 17 amino acids. Per the germline V gene, CDR1 is SGDLS and CDR2 is YYNGEE. The V segment lost 0 bases and the J segment 4 bases; nucleotides outside the gene matches: 8. CDR3 loop: CASSVDGTGGRGETQYF. The CDR3 DNA reads as TGTGCCAGCAGCGTAGACGGGACAGGGGGACGGGGAGAGACCCAGTACTTC.

V is TRBV13 and J is TRBJ2-7, with a possible D match to TRBD1 (6 bases). The CDR3 covers 14 residues. Germline V gene sequence: CDR1 PRHDT, CDR2 FYEKMQ (reference sequence). Trimming shortened V by 4 bases and J by 0 bases, and 10 bases separated the two germline ends. CDR3 nucleotide sequence: TGTGCCAGCAGCTCCCGGGACAACTCCTACGAGCAGTACGTC. This translates into CASSSRDNSYEQYV.

This chain links TRBV27 with TRBJ2-5; the match to TRBD2 covers 8 bases. CDR3 length: 18 residues. Trimming at V came to 5 bases and at J to 5 bases, leaving 19 bases not matched to a gene. Germline CDR1 reads MNHEY; CDR2 reads SMNVEV (reference sequence). In DNA, the CDR3 is TGTGCCAGCAGTCCGCGGGTACTAGCGGAGGCCGGGGGGGAGACCCAGTACTTC. This sequence encodes CASSPRVLAEAGGETQYF.

The gene calls are TRBV27 and TRBJ2-1; D could derive from TRBD1 or TRBD2 (5 bases each). The CDR3 is made up of 14 amino acids. Trimming removed 5 bases from V and 3 bases from J, with 11 bases in between. CDR1 is MNHEY and CDR2 is SMNVEV in the germline V gene (reference sequence). CDR3 in amino acids: CASSPGTFYNEQFF. CDR3 nucleotide sequence: TGTGCCAGCAGTCCCGGGACCTTCTACAATGAGCAGTTCTTC.

The rearrangement links TRBV2 to TRBJ1-6, with TRBD1 as a possible D gene (5 bases). The CDR3 extends over 17 amino acids. CDR1 SNHLY and CDR2 FYNNEI come from the germline V gene. Trimming shortened V by 6 bases and J by 6 bases, and 21 bases separated the two germline ends. The CDR3 coding sequence is TGTGCCAGCAGGACTGGAAGGGGAGGGATTCGTAATTCACCCCTCCACTTT. It codes for CASRTGRGGIRNSPLHF.

This clone has only one observation. The chain uses TRBV7-7 and TRBJ1-3; D is perhaps TRBD1 (5 bases). V lost 5 bases to trimming and J lost 4 bases, with 9 bases between them. This CDR3 region has 13 residues. Germline CDR1 reads SSHAT; CDR2 reads FNYEAQ (reference sequence). In DNA form, the CDR3 reads TGTGCCAGCAGCCCGGGGGTCGGAAACACCATATATTTT. It yields the protein CASSPGVGNTIYF.